A single sample gave rise to the 2 T cell receptor beta chains below, sequenced in a study of blood T cell repertoires in COVID-19. Some clones are missing from TCRdb's copy, which holds only in-frame ones; the method was immunoSEQ multiplex PCR. The sample shows under 200,000 clones, around 77% of them seen only once. Sequencing used peripheral blood. The origin of the receptors is a man aged 70-80 years with active or convalescent COVID-19.

This clone has a count of ten or more. This rearrangement joins TRBV24-1 to TRBJ2-3, with TRBD2 identical over 8 bases. CDR3 length: 15 residues. J was trimmed by 4 bases and V by 7 bases; bases with no gene match: 9. Per germline, CDR1 KGHDR and CDR2 SFDVKD. CDR3 DNA: TGTGCCACCAGGGGCGGGACTAGGAATGCAGATACGCAGTATTTT. It yields the protein CATRGGTRNADTQYF.

The chain couples TRBV4-3 to TRBJ2-1, with 8 bases lining up with TRBD2. Germline V gene lookup returns CDR1 LGHNA and CDR2 YSLEER. CDR3 length: 16 residues. V shed 0 bases and J 9 bases; nucleotides not matched to a gene: 10. The CDR3 DNA reads TGCGCCAGCAGCCAAGATACGGGGGGGGGCCGCTTTGAGCAGTTCTTC. It specifies CASSQDTGGGRFEQFF.